The 18 T cell receptor beta chains presented below share a single source sample, sequenced in a study of shared T cell receptors in the human thymus. Here immunoSEQ multiplex PCR was the method, and the copy in TCRdb shows in-frame clones only, minus some. The table records 500,000 to 750,000 clones, 88% of them present only once. This same sample was also taken into another study, of human thymus T cells.

Material for sequencing was thymocytes. All receptors derive from a boy under three years old with a congenital heart defect.

J is TRBJ2-7 and V is TRBV30; TRBD2 agrees at 7 bases. Germline CDR1 and CDR2: GTSNPN and SVGIG (reference sequence). CDR3 length: 13 residues. V shed 3 bases, J shed 7 bases, and the junction held 9 bases outside the gene matches. CDR3 DNA: TGTGCCTGGAGGACGACTAGCCCCTCGGAGCAGTACTTC. Residues: CAWRTTSPSEQYF.

The rearrangement joins TRBV28 to TRBJ2-2; TRBD1 is a possible D gene (6 bases). Germline V gene sequence: CDR1 MDHEN, CDR2 SYDVKM. The V gene lost 3 bases and the J gene lost 5 bases, with 13 bases spanning the gap. The CDR3 is 15 residues long. This CDR3 reads CASSLATGSTGELFF. The DNA of the CDR3 is TGTGCCAGCAGTTTGGCGACAGGCAGTACCGGGGAGCTGTTTTTT.

The table lists this clone with a count of one. The CDR3 DNA reads TGTGCCAGCAGTTGCCACAGGGAAGGCACAGATACGCAGTATTTT. Amino acid sequence: CASSCHREGTDTQYF. The genes are TRBV6-5 and TRBJ2-3, with D possibly being TRBD1 (6 bases). The germline V gene has CDR1 MNHEY and CDR2 SVGAGI. The CDR3 has 15 amino acids. The V and J ends lost 4 bases and 1 base respectively, with 12 bases between them.

The rearrangement joins TRBV7-8 to TRBJ2-2; TRBD2 matches 9 bases. CDR1 is SGHVS, CDR2 FQNEAQ, per germline. There are 17 residues in the CDR3. The trim removed 0 bases at V and 6 bases at J, leaving 8 bases unmatched. CDR3: CASSLATLAGRAGELFF. The CDR3 coding sequence is TGTGCCAGCAGCTTAGCCACTCTAGCGGGAAGGGCCGGGGAGCTGTTTTTT.

The chain joins TRBV7-2 to TRBJ2-7, with D tentatively TRBD2 (5 bases). Germline CDR1 is SGHTA and CDR2 is FQGNSA. The germline V and J ends were trimmed by 4 bases and 3 bases, with 13 bases remaining between them. The CDR3 extends over 14 amino acids. In DNA, the CDR3 is TGTGCCAGCAGCTCTTGGGAGTTTGGCTACGAGCAGTACTTC. Amino acids: CASSSWEFGYEQYF.

This clone was seen only once. The chain has TRBV14 and TRBJ2-5; D gene ambiguous. Germline V lookup: CDR1 SGHDN, CDR2 FVKESK. V was trimmed by 0 bases and J by 4 bases, leaving 15 bases between them. This CDR3 region has 16 residues. The CDR3 bases are TGTGCCAGCAGCCAAGATAGAAGCTGGGCCCGAGAGACCCAGTACTTC. This gives the protein CASSQDRSWARETQYF.

V is TRBV28 and J is TRBJ2-7, with 9 bases identical to TRBD2. The ends lost 4 bases at V and 0 bases at J; junction bases unmatched: 4. The CDR3 consists of 15 residues. Germline CDR1 and CDR2: MDHEN and SYDVKM. In DNA, the CDR3 is TGTGCCAGCAGTTCGGGCGGGAGGGTCTCCTACGAGCAGTACTTC. Protein: CASSSGGRVSYEQYF.

The chain has TRBV9 and TRBJ2-5, with D possibly TRBD2 on 6 matching bases. V lost 4 bases and J lost 1, with 8 bases in between. Germline CDR1 reads SGDLS; CDR2 reads YYNGEE. The CDR3 has 13 amino acids. Written as DNA, the CDR3 is TGTGCCAGCAGCCACGGGGGCCAAGAGACCCAGTACTTC. Its translation: CASSHGGQETQYF.

This clone was seen only a few times. The rearrangement links TRBV7-6 to TRBJ1-2; a possible D gene is TRBD1 (6 bases). V was trimmed by 5 bases and J by 6 bases, leaving 22 bases between them. The germline gives CDR1 SGHVS, CDR2 FNYEAQ. The CDR3 totals 16 residues. The CDR3 DNA is TGTGCCAGCAGCCCCGAAAGGGGGTCCTGGACGGATGGCTACACCTTC. This gives the protein CASSPERGSWTDGYTF.

This clone was recorded a few times. The chain employs TRBV5-4 and TRBJ1-2; a weak D match, TRBD1 (5 bases). The V gene's germline CDR1 is SGHNT and CDR2 YYREEE (reference sequence). V was pared by 1 base and J by 4 bases, with 8 bases between. There are 13 residues in the CDR3. CDR3 sequence: CASSLRQGYGYTF. For the CDR3, the DNA is TGTGCCAGCAGCTTGCGGCAGGGCTATGGCTACACCTTC.

In this sample, this clone turned up a few times. The J gene is TRBJ2-1, the V gene TRBV28; no definite D call. V was trimmed by 7 bases and J by 7 bases, leaving 11 bases between them. Germline loops: CDR1 MDHEN, CDR2 SYDVKM. CDR3 length: 12 residues. CDR3 bases: TGTGCCAGCACATTCGCAGTAAATGAGCAGTTCTTC. Its protein is CASTFAVNEQFF.

J is TRBJ2-7 and V is TRBV5-1; TRBD2 agrees at 7 bases. The CDR3 loop spans 15 amino acids. J gave up 0 bases and V 4 bases, and 7 bases lay outside the gene matches. CDR1 and CDR2 (germline): SGHRS, YFSETQ. The CDR3 here is CASSPRAGDSYEQYF. In DNA, the CDR3 is TGCGCCAGCAGCCCCCGGGCGGGAGACTCCTACGAGCAGTACTTC.

This chain joins TRBV4-3 and TRBJ2-1; TRBD1 is a possible D gene (6 bases). Germline V gene data show CDR1 as LGHNA and CDR2 as YSLEER. V lost 4 bases and J lost 0, with 16 bases in between. CDR3 length: 17 residues. CDR3 DNA: TGCGCCAGCAGCCCTCACTACAGGGCCCACTCCTACAATGAGCAGTTCTTC. It codes for CASSPHYRAHSYNEQFF.

This clone was seen once. V is TRBV27 and J is TRBJ2-1; perhaps TRBD2 as D (6 bases). Germline CDR1 reads MNHEY; CDR2 reads SMNVEV (reference sequence). The V and J ends lost 6 bases and 2 bases respectively, with 17 bases between them. The CDR3 runs to 16 residues. CDR3 residues: CASRPEGGGPYNEQFF. In DNA form, the CDR3 reads TGTGCCAGCAGGCCGGAGGGAGGAGGCCCCTACAATGAGCAGTTCTTC.

V is TRBV15 and J is TRBJ2-4; possibly TRBD2 for D (6 bases). The V end lost 5 bases, the J end lost 1 base, and 12 bases lay between the germline ends. CDR1 LNHNV and CDR2 YYDKDF come from the germline V gene (reference sequence). The CDR3 runs 15 residues. The CDR3 nucleotides read TGTGCCACCAGCGGGGGGTTGGGGGCCAAAAACATTCAGTACTTC. It translates to CATSGGLGAKNIQYF. Full variable domain (outside the CDR3, taken from reference TRBV15 and TRBJ2-4): DAMVIQNPRYQVTQFGKPVTLSCSQTLNHNVMYWYQQKSSQAPKLLFHYYDKDFNNEADTPDNFQSRRPNTSFCFLDIRSPGLGDTAMYLCATSGGLGAKNIQYFGAGTRLSVL.

This chain connects TRBV2 to TRBJ2-7; possible D gene TRBD1, 5 bases. Germline CDR1 is SNHLY and CDR2 is FYNNEI. Trimming stripped 6 bases from V and 0 bases from J, with 12 bases between. The CDR3 runs 14 residues. This chain's CDR3 is CASRVRQNSYEQYF. For the CDR3, the DNA is TGTGCCAGCAGGGTCCGACAGAACTCCTACGAGCAGTACTTC.

This chain uses TRBV5-1 with TRBJ2-7; the D gene is possibly TRBD1 (5 bases). Germline assignment: CDR1 SGHRS and CDR2 YFSETQ. The ends were cut back, 4 bases at V and 4 bases at J, with 18 bases in the middle. The length of the CDR3 is 15 residues. The CDR3 DNA reads TGCGCCAGCAGCCCTCTACAACGACAGTCTTACGAGCAGTACTTC. It specifies CASSPLQRQSYEQYF.

This chain uses TRBV7-9 with TRBJ2-1, with 11 positions matching TRBD2. Germline loops: CDR1 SEHNR, CDR2 FQNEAQ (reference sequence). This CDR3 comprises 16 residues. Unmatched junction bases numbered 5, after V lost 5 bases and J lost 2 bases. This chain's CDR3 is CASSVLAGDPYNEQFF. Written as DNA, the CDR3 is TGTGCCAGCAGCGTACTAGCGGGAGACCCCTACAATGAGCAGTTCTTC.